Following are 18 T cell receptor beta chains from one sample sequenced in a study of blood T cell repertoires in COVID-19. TCRdb's copy holds only in-frame clones and misses some; the assay was immunoSEQ multiplex PCR. The data contain roughly 70,000 clones, over 60% of them singletons. What was sequenced was peripheral blood. The receptors were sampled from a man in his sixties with COVID-19, enrolled during active disease.

The chain uses TRBV11-2 and TRBJ2-7; a weak D match, TRBD1 (5 bases). CDR3 length equals 15 residues. The V end lost 2 bases, the J end lost 2 bases, and 13 bases lay between the germline ends. Germline V lookup: CDR1 SGHAT, CDR2 FQNNGV. CDR3 coding DNA: TGTGCCAGCAGCTTAAGAGACAGAGATACCTACGAGCAGTACTTC. Translated: CASSLRDRDTYEQYF.

The J gene is TRBJ2-1, the V gene TRBV7-6, with 9 bases identical to TRBD2. The germline V gene encodes CDR1 SGHVS and CDR2 FNYEAQ. The J segment lost 1 base and the V segment lost 6 bases, leaving 7 bases of the junction unmatched. The CDR3 loop spans 16 amino acids. CDR3 sequence: CASRPLSGGSYNEQFF. The CDR3, as DNA: TGTGCCAGCAGGCCCCTTAGCGGGGGTTCCTACAATGAGCAGTTCTTC.

V gene TRBV4-1 combines with J gene TRBJ2-5; tentatively, D is TRBD1 (6 bases). Trimming took off 0 bases at V and 1 base at J, with 9 bases between the two ends. From germline, CDR1 is MGHRA and CDR2 YSYEKL. CDR3 length: 15 amino acids. The CDR3, as DNA: TGCGCCAGCAGCCAAGAAAAGGGGGTCCAAGAGACCCAGTACTTC. Translation: CASSQEKGVQETQYF.

As regards this clone: The identical CDR3 is also encoded by other nucleotide sequences in the sample. The CDR3 DNA is TGTGCTAGTGGTTTGGGGGGGGACGAGCAGTACTTC. Its translation: CASGLGGDEQYF. This chain links TRBV12-5 with TRBJ2-7, with a possible D match to TRBD2 (6 bases). The CDR3 runs 12 residues. The V and J ends lost 1 base and 5 bases respectively, with 6 bases between them. Germline V gene lookup returns CDR1 LGHNT and CDR2 FRNRAP.

This clone was seen a handful of times. The chain carries TRBV28 and TRBJ2-2, with D perhaps matching TRBD1 (6 bases). V lost 1 base to trimming and J lost 5 bases, with 20 bases between them. The CDR3 sequence is 18 residues long. Germline loops: CDR1 MDHEN, CDR2 SYDVKM. The CDR3 loop is CASSLSNRQAVRTGELFF. CDR3 DNA: TGTGCCAGCAGTTTATCAAATCGACAGGCGGTCAGGACCGGGGAGCTGTTTTTT.

This rearrangement joins TRBV19 to TRBJ2-3, with D perhaps matching TRBD2 (6 bases). CDR1 and CDR2 from the germline V gene are LNHDA and SQIVND (reference sequence). This CDR3 is built from 13 residues. V lost 6 bases and J 6 bases, leaving 13 bases between the germline ends. CDR3 residues: CASRPGTGDTQYF. Written as DNA, the CDR3 is TGTGCCAGTAGACCCGGGACTGGGGATACGCAGTATTTT.

The chain uses TRBV7-6 and TRBJ2-6; TRBD1 agrees at 11 bases. Unmatched junction bases numbered 10, after V lost 5 bases and J lost 1 base. This CDR3 is 19 amino acids long. Germline V gene sequence: CDR1 SGHVS, CDR2 FNYEAQ. For the CDR3, the DNA is TGTGCCAGCAGCGCCCCATACGGACAGGGGGCTTCTGGGGCCAACGTCCTGACTTTC. Translated, it gives CASSAPYGQGASGANVLTF.

This sequence joins TRBV28 and TRBJ2-4; possible D gene TRBD2, 5 bases. From germline, CDR1 is MDHEN and CDR2 SYDVKM. The CDR3 sequence is 17 residues long. Trimming stripped 5 bases from V and 0 bases from J, with 17 bases between. CDR3 sequence: CASSRRTDRGAKNIQYF. The CDR3 bases are TGTGCCAGCAGTCGCCGAACGGACCGGGGAGCCAAAAACATTCAGTACTTC.

The chain is built from TRBV2 and TRBJ2-5; 10 bases align to TRBD2. Germline lookup yields CDR1 SNHLY and CDR2 FYNNEI. After removal of 6 bases from V and 5 bases from J, the junction contained 9 bases not matched to a gene. There are 15 residues in the CDR3. DNA for the CDR3: TGTGCCAGCAGCGGGACTAGCGATCCCGGGGAGACCCAGTACTTC. Encoded protein: CASSGTSDPGETQYF.

This chain uses TRBV24-1 with TRBJ2-3; 9 nucleotides line up with TRBD2. The J segment lost 1 base and the V segment lost 1 base, leaving 2 bases of the junction unmatched. Germline values: CDR1 KGHDR, CDR2 SFDVKD. The CDR3 spans 16 residues. The CDR3 DNA reads as TGTGCCACCAGTGATTTCGCGGGAGGGGGCACAGATACGCAGTATTTT. Translation: CATSDFAGGGTDTQYF.

The chain is built from TRBV6-1 and TRBJ2-5; maybe TRBD1 (5 bases). This CDR3 has 14 residues. Germline V lookup: CDR1 MNHNS, CDR2 SASEGT. V gave up 2 bases and J gave up 2 bases, with 9 bases separating them. The CDR3 is CASSESGAQETQYF. The CDR3 DNA sequence: TGTGCCAGCAGTGAATCTGGGGCGCAAGAGACCCAGTACTTC.

The table lists this clone with a count of one. The chain uses TRBV7-6 and TRBJ2-3, with D hard to call. The CDR3 runs to 16 residues. Per germline, CDR1 SGHVS and CDR2 FNYEAQ. The germline V and J ends were trimmed by 5 bases and 0 bases, with 15 bases remaining between them. The CDR3 DNA is TGTGCCAGCAGCAAGCCCGTAGCATCTAGCACAGATACGCAGTATTTT. This encodes CASSKPVASSTDTQYF. The complete variable domain, with remaining parts taken from reference TRBV7-6 and TRBJ2-3, reads GAGVSQSPRYKVTKRGQDVALRCDPISGHVSLYWYRQALGQGPEFLTYFNYEAQQDKSGLPNDRFSAERPEGSISTLTIQRTEQRDSAMYRCASSKPVASSTDTQYFGPGTRLTVL.

This clone came up a few times. The V and J genes are TRBV7-3 and TRBJ2-3; D call uncertain. The CDR3 is 12 amino acids. Germline V gene sequence: CDR1 SGHTA, CDR2 FQGTGA. V was trimmed by 5 bases and J by 5 bases, leaving 8 bases between them. CDR3 coding DNA: TGTGCCAGCAGCGACATAAGAGATACGCAGTATTTT. Translating it yields CASSDIRDTQYF.

The CDR3 sequence is CASSSTGGGQYF. In DNA form, the CDR3 reads TGTGCCAGCAGTTCTACAGGGGGCGGCCAGTACTTC. The chain is built from TRBV6-5 and TRBJ2-5, with 9 bases lining up with TRBD1. The CDR3 extends over 12 amino acids. Trimming took 4 bases from V and 10 from J; bases not matched to a gene: 4. Germline assignment: CDR1 MNHEY and CDR2 SVGAGI.

The chain joins TRBV7-9 to TRBJ2-1; D possibly corresponds to TRBD2 (5 bases). In germline, CDR1 is SEHNR, CDR2 FQNEAQ (reference sequence). The CDR3 contains 14 residues. V lost 4 bases and J 4 bases, leaving 11 bases between the germline ends. CDR3 in DNA: TGTGCCAGCAGCTCAAATACGGGGTACAATGAGCAGTTCTTC. The encoded protein is CASSSNTGYNEQFF.

CDR3 coding DNA: TGCGCCAGCAGCGACTCCGGGACAGGGGTCTACGAGCAGTACTTC. Protein sequence: CASSDSGTGVYEQYF. V usage is TRBV10-1 and J usage is TRBJ2-7, with 10 bases lining up with TRBD1. Unmatched junction bases numbered 8, after V lost 6 bases and J lost 3 bases. The germline V gene has CDR1 WNHNN and CDR2 SYGVQD (reference sequence). The CDR3 consists of 15 residues.

Details on this clone: This specimen includes other DNA sequences encoding the same CDR3. V is TRBV9 and J is TRBJ2-5, with 11 bases identical to TRBD2. V lost 0 bases, J lost 5 bases, and 3 bases stayed unmatched. Germline V CDR1 and CDR2: SGDLS, YYNGEE. The CDR3 totals 15 residues. This CDR3 is CASSVGLAGGETQYF. The CDR3 DNA reads TGTGCCAGCAGCGTAGGCCTAGCGGGAGGTGAGACCCAGTACTTC.

The V gene is TRBV13, the J gene TRBJ2-5; TRBD2 aligns across 8 bases. With the DNA end fitting TRBJ2-7 better, the J assignment may be wrong. The CDR3 is made up of 17 amino acids. CDR1 is PRHDT, CDR2 FYEKMQ, per germline (reference sequence). The CDR3 DNA follows: TGTGCCAGCAGCTTCGTTGGGCTAGCGGGCGTGGCAGACGAGCAGTACTTC. It specifies CASSFVGLAGVADEQYF.